The entry below gives a single T cell receptor beta chain sequence along with its context. Its antigen remains undetermined. Base quality data are lacking; no much larger clone is found one base away. The library was prepared using the immunoSEQ multiplex PCR assay. In the paper's pipeline: A statistical classification framework was built for diagnosing cytomegalovirus status from the catalog of TCR beta chain sequences. TCRdb re-hosts the immuneACCESS table, in-frame sequences only. Its copies lack some clones; in the studies checked, an unresolved V gene accounts for under half of them, and the cause for the rest is not known. D and trimming were read from the DNA, whereas the V and J calls and clone size are those reported in that table. This sample comprises about 160,000 clones, nearly 90% of them detected only once. The top ten clones comprise over 4% of the sample. There are 17 amino acids in the CDR3, from cysteine to phenylalanine inclusive. The DNA shown is the 51-base CDR3, in frame from base 1. Trimming takes 2 bases off V and 5 bases off J; junction bases not matched to a gene: 12. The germline V gene supplies CDR1 KGHSY and CDR2 FQNENV.

These data are taken from a study of cytomegalovirus exposure and HLA in healthy donors (dated by TCRdb to 2016 to 2017). With respect to the entire study: The 550 to 750 repertoires of the first cohort and the 120 validation repertoires were produced on the same platform, according to a later analysis. The aim of the study was to test whether cataloging public T cell receptors could identify signatures of past pathogen exposure. A separate validation cohort of some 130 different subjects was used in addition to the 666-subject first cohort. To predict cytomegalovirus infection status, the study combined high-throughput TCR immunosequencing, statistical association of individual TCRs with disease status, and machine learning.

General findings and caveats noted by the study authors: The authors suggested that the approach could potentially be extended to other disease states and immunological phenotypes. A later analysis found that TCRs clustered in the first cohort also tended to co-occur in the roughly 120 validation repertoires, with about 94% of cluster scores above 0. The study gave a list of 150 to 200 TCR beta chains associated with cytomegalovirus. The classifier was reported to diagnose cytomegalovirus status with high specificity and sensitivity in both the original cohort and the validation cohort. A later analysis lacked HLA typing for the validation cohort, so it scored co-occurrence in that cohort across all 110 or so repertoires. In vitro tests confirmed that a few of the cytomegalovirus-associated TCR beta chains recognize cytomegalovirus antigens. While some public TCRs were present in many individuals, most TCR sequences turned up only very rarely across donors.

The donors were included in the validation cohort of roughly 120 subjects, a group kept apart from the roughly 730-subject first cohort. The V gene is TRBV16 and the J gene is TRBJ2-5, with TRBD2 matching 9 junction bases. The sequence derives from a man aged 18-30 years in good health and CMV-seropositive. The specimen sequenced was PBMCs. Read as DNA, the sequence is TGTGCCAGCAGCCAAACCTTGGGACTAGCTGGAGGGGAGACCCAGTACTTC. Its amino acids are CASSQTLGLAGGETQYF.